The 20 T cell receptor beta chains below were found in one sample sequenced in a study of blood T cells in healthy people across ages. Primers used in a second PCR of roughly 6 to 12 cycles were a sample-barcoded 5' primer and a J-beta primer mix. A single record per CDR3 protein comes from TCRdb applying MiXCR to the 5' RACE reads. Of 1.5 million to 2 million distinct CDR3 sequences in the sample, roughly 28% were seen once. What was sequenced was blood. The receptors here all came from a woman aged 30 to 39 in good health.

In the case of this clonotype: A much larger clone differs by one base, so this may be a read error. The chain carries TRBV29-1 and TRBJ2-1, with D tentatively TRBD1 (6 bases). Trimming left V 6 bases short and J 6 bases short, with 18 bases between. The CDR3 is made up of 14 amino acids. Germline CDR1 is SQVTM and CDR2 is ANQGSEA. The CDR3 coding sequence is TGCAGCGTCGTGGGTCGGGGACAATTCAATGAGCAGTTCTTC. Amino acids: CSVVGRGQFNEQFF.

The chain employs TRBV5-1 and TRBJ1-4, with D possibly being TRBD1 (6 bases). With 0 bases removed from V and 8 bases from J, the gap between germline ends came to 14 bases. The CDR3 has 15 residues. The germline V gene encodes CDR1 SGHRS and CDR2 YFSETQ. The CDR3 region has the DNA TGCGCCAGCAGCTTGGTCCGGGGGCGGGGAGAAAAACTGTTTTTT. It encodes CASSLVRGRGEKLFF.

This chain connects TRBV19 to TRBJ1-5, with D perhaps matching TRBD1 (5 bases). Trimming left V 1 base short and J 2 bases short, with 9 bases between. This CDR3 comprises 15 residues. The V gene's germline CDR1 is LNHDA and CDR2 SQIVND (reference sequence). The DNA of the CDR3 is TGTGCCAGTAGTATAGGGGGGGATCGCAATCAGCCCCAGCATTTT. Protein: CASSIGGDRNQPQHF.

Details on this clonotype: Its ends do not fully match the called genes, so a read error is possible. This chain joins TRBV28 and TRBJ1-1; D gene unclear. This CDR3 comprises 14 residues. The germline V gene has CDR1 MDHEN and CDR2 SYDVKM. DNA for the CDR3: TGTGCCTGCAGTTTAATGAGTCCAGTCACTAAAGCTTTCTTT. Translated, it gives CACSLMSPVTKAFF. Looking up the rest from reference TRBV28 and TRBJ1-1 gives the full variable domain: DVKVTQSSRYLVKRTGEKVFLECVQDMDHENMFWYRQDPGLGLRLIYFSYDVKMKEKGDIPEGYSVSREKKERFSLILESASTNQTSMYLCACSLMSPVTKAFFGQGTRLTVV.

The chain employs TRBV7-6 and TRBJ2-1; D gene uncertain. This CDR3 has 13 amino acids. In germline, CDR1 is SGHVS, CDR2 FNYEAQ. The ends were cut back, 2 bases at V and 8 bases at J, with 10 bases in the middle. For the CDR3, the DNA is TGTGCCAGCAGCTTATTTGTATCGGATGAGCAGTTCTTC. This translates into CASSLFVSDEQFF. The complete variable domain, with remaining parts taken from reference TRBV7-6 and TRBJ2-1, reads GAGVSQSPRYKVTKRGQDVALRCDPISGHVSLYWYRQALGQGPEFLTYFNYEAQQDKSGLPNDRFSAERPEGSISTLTIQRTEQRDSAMYRCASSLFVSDEQFFGPGTRLTVL.

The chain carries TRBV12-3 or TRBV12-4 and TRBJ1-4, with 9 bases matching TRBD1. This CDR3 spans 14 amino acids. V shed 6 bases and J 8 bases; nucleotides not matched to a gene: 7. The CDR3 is CASRRTGDEEKLFF. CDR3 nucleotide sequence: TGTGCCAGCAGACGGACAGGGGATGAGGAAAAACTGTTTTTT.

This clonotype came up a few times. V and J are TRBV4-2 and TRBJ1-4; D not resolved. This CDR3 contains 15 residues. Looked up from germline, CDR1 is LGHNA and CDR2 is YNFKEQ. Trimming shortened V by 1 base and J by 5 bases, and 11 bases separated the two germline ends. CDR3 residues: CASSQGGPRNEKLFF. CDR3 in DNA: TGTGCCAGCAGCCAAGGAGGCCCTAGAAATGAAAAACTGTTTTTT.

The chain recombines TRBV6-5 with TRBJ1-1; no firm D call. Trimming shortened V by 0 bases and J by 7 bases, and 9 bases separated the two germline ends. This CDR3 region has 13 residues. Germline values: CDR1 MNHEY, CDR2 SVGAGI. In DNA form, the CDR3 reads TGTGCCAGCAGTTACTCGACCGGGAGTGAAGCTTTCTTT. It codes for CASSYSTGSEAFF.

CDR3 nucleotide sequence: TGTGCCAGCCGCCTGGCAGGGAGGAATCAGCCCCAGCATTTT. Translation gives CASRLAGRNQPQHF. This rearrangement joins TRBV6-1 to TRBJ1-5, with a tentative D call TRBD1 (5 bases). Germline CDR1 reads MNHNS; CDR2 reads SASEGT. The CDR3 extends over 14 amino acids. Trimming removed 8 bases at V and 4 bases at J, with 15 bases between.

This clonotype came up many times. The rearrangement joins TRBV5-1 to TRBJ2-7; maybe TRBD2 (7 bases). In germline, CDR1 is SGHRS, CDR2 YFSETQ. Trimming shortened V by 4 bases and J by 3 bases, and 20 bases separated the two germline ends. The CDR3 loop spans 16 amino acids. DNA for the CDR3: TGCGCCAGCAGCCCGGGGGGCGGGGGCGTAAACTACGAGCAGTACTTC. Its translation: CASSPGGGGVNYEQYF.

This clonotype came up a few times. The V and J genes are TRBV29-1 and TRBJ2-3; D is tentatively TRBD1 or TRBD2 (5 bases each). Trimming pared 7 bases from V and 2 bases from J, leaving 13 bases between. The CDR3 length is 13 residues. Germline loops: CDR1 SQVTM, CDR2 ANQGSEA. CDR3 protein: CSGGTDPTDTQYF. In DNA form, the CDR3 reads TGCAGCGGGGGGACGGACCCCACAGATACGCAGTATTTT.

CDR3 sequence (DNA): TGTGCCAGCAGTCGAAGCTGGACAGGGGGCAAGTACTTC. Protein sequence: CASSRSWTGGKYF. The V and J genes are TRBV2 and TRBJ2-7, with TRBD1 matching 11 bases. Germline V lookup: CDR1 SNHLY, CDR2 FYNNEI. This CDR3 comprises 13 residues. V lost 5 bases to trimming and J lost 11 bases; unmatched junction nucleotides: 8.

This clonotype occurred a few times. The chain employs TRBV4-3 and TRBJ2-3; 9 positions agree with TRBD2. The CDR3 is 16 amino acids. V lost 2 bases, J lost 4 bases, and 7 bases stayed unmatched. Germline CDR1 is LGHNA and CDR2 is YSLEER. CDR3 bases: TGCGCCAGCAGCCAACCTCGTGTAGCGGGAGCAGATACGCAGTATTTT. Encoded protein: CASSQPRVAGADTQYF.

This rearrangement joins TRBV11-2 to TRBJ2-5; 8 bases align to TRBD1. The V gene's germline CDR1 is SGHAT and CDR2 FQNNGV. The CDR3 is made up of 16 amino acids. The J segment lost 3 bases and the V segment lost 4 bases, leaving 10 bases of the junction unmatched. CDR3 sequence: CASSYQGAGGKETQYF. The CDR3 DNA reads TGTGCCAGCAGCTACCAGGGGGCCGGGGGAAAAGAGACCCAGTACTTC.

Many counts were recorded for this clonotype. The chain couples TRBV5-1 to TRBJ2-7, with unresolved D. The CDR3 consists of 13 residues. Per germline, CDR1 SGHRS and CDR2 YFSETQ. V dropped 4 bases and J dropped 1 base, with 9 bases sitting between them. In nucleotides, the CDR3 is TGCGCCAGCAGCGACGTCACATCCTACGAGCAGTACTTC. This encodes CASSDVTSYEQYF.

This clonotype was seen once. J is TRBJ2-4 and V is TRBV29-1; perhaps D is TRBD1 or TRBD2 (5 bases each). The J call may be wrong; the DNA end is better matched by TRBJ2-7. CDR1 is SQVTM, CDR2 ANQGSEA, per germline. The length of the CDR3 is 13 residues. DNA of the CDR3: TGCAGCGTTGCTAATCCGGGACCCTACGAGCAGTACTTC. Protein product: CSVANPGPYEQYF.

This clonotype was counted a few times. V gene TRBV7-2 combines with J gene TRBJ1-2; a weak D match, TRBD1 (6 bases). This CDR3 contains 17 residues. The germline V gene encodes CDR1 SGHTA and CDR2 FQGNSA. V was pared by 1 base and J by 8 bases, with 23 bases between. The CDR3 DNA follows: TGTGCCAGCAGCTTAGGGGGGGCACAGATAAGAGATCGGGGCTACACCTTC. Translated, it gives CASSLGGAQIRDRGYTF.

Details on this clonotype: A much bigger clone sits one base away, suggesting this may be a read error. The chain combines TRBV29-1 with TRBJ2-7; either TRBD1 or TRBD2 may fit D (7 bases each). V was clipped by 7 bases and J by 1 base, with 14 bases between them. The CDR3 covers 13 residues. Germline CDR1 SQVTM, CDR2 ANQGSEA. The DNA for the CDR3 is TGCAGCGGTGCAGGGGGGGGGTCCTACGAGCAGTACTTC. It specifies CSGAGGGSYEQYF.

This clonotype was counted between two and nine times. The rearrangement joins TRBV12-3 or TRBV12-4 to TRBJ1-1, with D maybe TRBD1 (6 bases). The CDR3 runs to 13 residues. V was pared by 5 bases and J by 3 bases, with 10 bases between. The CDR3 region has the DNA TGTGCCAGCAGTGGACAGCTGGACACTGAAGCTTTCTTT. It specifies CASSGQLDTEAFF.

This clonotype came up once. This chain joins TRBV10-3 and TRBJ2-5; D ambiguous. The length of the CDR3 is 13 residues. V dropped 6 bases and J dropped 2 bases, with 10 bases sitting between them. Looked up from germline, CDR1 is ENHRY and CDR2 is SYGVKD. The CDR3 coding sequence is TGTGCCATCAGGGAGAGTGGACAAGAGACCCAGTACTTC. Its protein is CAIRESGQETQYF.